A single sample is the source of the 13 T cell receptor beta chains below, sequenced in a study of tumor-infiltrating lymphocytes in primary liver carcinoma. With around 500 ng total RNA as template and a constant-region primer, TCR beta cDNA was made. Three rounds of nested multiplex PCR with slightly modified ARM-PCR produced TCR beta libraries. The first two PCR rounds used TRBV1-TRBV30 forward primers with a C-beta reverse primer, roughly 10 cycles each. TCRdb used MiXCR to reprocess the multiplex PCR reads, holding one entry per CDR3 protein. The table lists around 190,000 distinct CDR3 sequences, approximately 80% of them singletons. Extraction of RNA together with DNA used about 18-31 mg of unsorted bulk tissue. The sequenced material came from tumor tissue from primary liver carcinoma. These receptors originate from a man in his forties or fifties with primary liver carcinoma and hepatitis B virus infection.

A remark on this clonotype: One junction end does not reproduce the germline sequence, and a read error may be involved. The V and J genes are TRBV11-1 and TRBJ2-1, with 7 bases that match TRBD2. This CDR3 contains 16 residues. CDR1 SGHAT and CDR2 FQDESV come from the germline V gene (reference sequence). CDR3: CTSSLAKWGGYNEQFF. For the CDR3, the DNA is TGTACCAGCAGCTTAGCGAAGTGGGGGGGTTACAATGAGCAGTTCTTC.

The chain is built from TRBV29-1 and TRBJ2-1, with D perhaps TRBD2 (5 bases). Trimming removed 4 bases from V and 16 bases from J, with 23 bases in between. This CDR3 has 13 amino acids. CDR1 is SQVTM and CDR2 is ANQGSEA in the germline V gene. CDR3 residues: CSVVCAQSGEQFF. CDR3 DNA sequence: TGCAGCGTTGTCTGTGCCCAGAGCGGTGAACAATTCTTC.

On this clonotype: The final CDR3 position lacks the conserved phenylalanine or tryptophan, pointing to a likely read error. This chain links TRBV4-2 with TRBJ2-7; D is uncertain. V gave up 1 base and J gave up 4 bases, with 11 bases separating them. In germline, CDR1 is LGHNA, CDR2 YNFKEQ. The CDR3 is 14 amino acids. The CDR3 protein is CASSQGRCPYEQYY. CDR3 sequence (DNA): TGTGCCAGCAGCCAAGGTCGATGCCCATACGAGCAGTACTAC.

Points on this clonotype: At one end, the junction sequence differs from germline, possibly due to a read error. The rearrangement links TRBV28 to TRBJ2-7; 10 nucleotides line up with TRBD1. Germline lookup yields CDR1 MDHEN and CDR2 SYDVKM. This CDR3 has 14 residues. Written as DNA, the CDR3 is TGTGCCAGCAGTTCCCGGGACAGGGGTCTCCAGCAGAACTTC. Amino acid sequence: CASSSRDRGLQQNF.

Of note for this clonotype: Mismatch with germline at one junction end may stem from a read error. The chain carries TRBV5-5 and TRBJ2-1; D not certain. The CDR3 is made up of 14 amino acids. Germline loops: CDR1 SGHKS, CDR2 YYEKEE (reference sequence). The CDR3 spells CASSLSESYNEQFF. The CDR3 DNA sequence: TGTGCCAGTAGCTTAAGCGAGTCTTACAATGAGCAGTTCTTC.

In the case of this clonotype: One end of the junction fails to match germline, which may point to a read error. The rearrangement joins TRBV5-1 to TRBJ2-2; unclear D gene. This CDR3 comprises 15 residues. Germline V gene lookup returns CDR1 SGHRS and CDR2 YFSETQ. DNA of the CDR3: TGCGCTAGCAGCGACATCGTCCCGAACACCGGGCAGCTGTTTTTT. The encoded protein is CASSDIVPNTGQLFF.

Turning to this clonotype: At one end the junction does not follow the germline gene, possibly because of a read error. This chain joins TRBV29-1 and TRBJ2-3, with a weak D call TRBD2 (6 bases). The CDR3 has 14 residues. The V gene's germline CDR1 is SQVTM and CDR2 ANQGSEA. The CDR3 DNA reads as TGCAGCGTTGGCGGGGCCGGCATCACAGTTACGCAGTATTTT. Encoded protein: CSVGGAGITVTQYF.

This clonotype appeared once. An end of the junction differs from the germline gene, which may be a read error. This sequence joins TRBV20-1 and TRBJ2-7; TRBD2 is a possible D gene (6 bases). Looked up from germline, CDR1 is DFQATT and CDR2 is SNEGSKA (reference sequence). The CDR3 is made up of 16 amino acids. In nucleotides, the CDR3 is TGCAGTACTAGAGACCGGGCGGGACCTAATACCTACGAGCAGTATTTC. It translates to CSTRDRAGPNTYEQYF.

For this clonotype: Germline is not matched at one junction end, which may reflect a read error. The chain carries TRBV4-3 and TRBJ2-6; D possibly uses TRBD1 or TRBD2 (7 bases each). The germline V gene has CDR1 LGHNA and CDR2 YSLEER. This CDR3 is built from 16 residues. CDR3 coding DNA: TGCGCCAGCAACCAAGCGGGACAGTTCCGGGCCAACGTCCCGACTTTC. This gives the protein CASNQAGQFRANVPTF.

A word on this clonotype: This likely comes from a read error, as the CDR3 has no conserved phenylalanine or tryptophan at its end. The chain couples TRBV6-6 to TRBJ2-7; TRBD1 or TRBD2 may be the D gene (5 bases each). The germline V gene has CDR1 MNHNY and CDR2 SVGAGI (reference sequence). Deletions cut 4 bases from V and 6 bases from J, with 13 bases between. The CDR3 contains 13 residues. DNA for the CDR3: TGTGCCAGCAGTTCCGGGACGACCACCGAGCAGTACTTA. Its protein product is CASSSGTTTEQYL.

Details on this clonotype: At one boundary the junction diverges from the germline segment, which might be a read error. The J gene is TRBJ2-2, the V gene TRBV4-1; TRBD1 aligns across 7 bases. The CDR3 totals 17 residues. From germline, CDR1 is MGHRA and CDR2 YSYEKL. CDR3 in amino acids: CVSSLRTGVLNTGELFF. The CDR3 DNA follows: TGCGTCAGCAGCCTCCGAACAGGGGTCCTAAACACCGGGGAGCTGTTTTTT.

This chain links TRBV5-1 with TRBJ2-5, with 8 bases aligning to TRBD2. This CDR3 contains 17 residues. V shed 5 bases, J shed 2 bases, and the junction held 14 bases outside the gene matches. The germline CDR1 and CDR2 sequences are SGHRS and YFSETQ. CDR3 in amino acids: CASSSYGQAGEQETQYF. DNA of the CDR3: TGCGCCAGCAGTTCCTACGGACAAGCGGGAGAGCAAGAGACCCAGTACTTC.

A remark on this clonotype: The germline gene is not matched at one end of the junction; a read error may be the cause. J is TRBJ1-2 and V is TRBV5-1, with TRBD1 matching 9 bases. This CDR3 spans 13 amino acids. Germline V gene lookup returns CDR1 SGHRS and CDR2 YFSETQ. CDR3 sequence (DNA): TGCGCCCGCAGCTACCGACAGGGGGAAGGCTACACCTTC. Residues: CARSYRQGEGYTF.